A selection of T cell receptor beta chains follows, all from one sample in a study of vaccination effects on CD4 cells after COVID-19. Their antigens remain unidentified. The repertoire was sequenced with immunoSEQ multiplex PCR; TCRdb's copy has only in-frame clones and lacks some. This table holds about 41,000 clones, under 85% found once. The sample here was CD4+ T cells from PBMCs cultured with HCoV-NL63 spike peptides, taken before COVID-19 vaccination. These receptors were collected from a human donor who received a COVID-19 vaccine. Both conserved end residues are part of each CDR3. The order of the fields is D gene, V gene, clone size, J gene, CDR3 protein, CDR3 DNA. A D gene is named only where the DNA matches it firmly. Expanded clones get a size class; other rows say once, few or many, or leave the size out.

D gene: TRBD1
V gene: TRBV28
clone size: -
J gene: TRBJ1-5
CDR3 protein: CASSSNPGQGRQPQHF
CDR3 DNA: TGTGCCAGCAGTTCAAATCCGGGACAGGGAAGGCAGCCCCAGCATTTT

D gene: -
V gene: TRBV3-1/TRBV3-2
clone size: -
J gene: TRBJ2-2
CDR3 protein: CASSQGGSSGELFF
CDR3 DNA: TGTGCCAGCAGCCAAGGCGGCTCGTCCGGGGAGCTGTTTTTT

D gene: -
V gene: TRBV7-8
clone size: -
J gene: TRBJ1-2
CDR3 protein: CASSPGGQLRDGYTF
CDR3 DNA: TGTGCCAGCAGCCCGGGTGGGCAACTCAGGGATGGCTACACCTTC

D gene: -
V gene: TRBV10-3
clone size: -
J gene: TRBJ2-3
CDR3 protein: CAISAEGERTDTQYF
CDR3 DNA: TGTGCCATCAGTGCAGAGGGGGAAAGAACAGATACGCAGTATTTT

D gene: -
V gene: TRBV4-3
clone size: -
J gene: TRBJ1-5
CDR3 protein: CASSQQEYQPQHF
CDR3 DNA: TGCGCCAGCAGCCAACAGGAGTATCAGCCCCAGCATTTT

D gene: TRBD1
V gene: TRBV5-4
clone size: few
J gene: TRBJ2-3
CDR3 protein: CASSLWDRGGTDTQYF
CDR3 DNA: TGTGCCAGCAGCTTATGGGACAGGGGAGGGACAGATACGCAGTATTTT

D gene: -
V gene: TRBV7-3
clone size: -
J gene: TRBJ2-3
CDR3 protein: CASSVQSADTQYF
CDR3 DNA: TGTGCCAGCAGCGTACAGAGTGCGGATACGCAGTATTTT

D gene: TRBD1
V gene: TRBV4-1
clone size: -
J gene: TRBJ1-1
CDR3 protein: CASSQHGQVNTEAFF
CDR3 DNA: TGCGCCAGCAGCCAACATGGACAGGTGAACACTGAAGCTTTCTTT

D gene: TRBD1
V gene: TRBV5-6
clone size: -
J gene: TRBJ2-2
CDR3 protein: CASSRDRESGELFF
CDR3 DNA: TGTGCCAGCAGCCGGGACAGGGAGTCCGGGGAGCTGTTTTTT

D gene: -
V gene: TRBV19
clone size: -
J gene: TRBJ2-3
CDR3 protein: CASSTLGDTQYF
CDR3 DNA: TGTGCCAGTAGTACTTTGGGGGATACGCAGTATTTT

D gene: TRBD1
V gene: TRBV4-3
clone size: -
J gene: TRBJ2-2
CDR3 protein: CASSPRTGAGELFF
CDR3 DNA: TGCGCCAGCAGCCCAAGAACAGGGGCCGGGGAGCTGTTTTTT